The entry below gives a single T cell receptor beta chain sequence along with its context. Its antigen remains unidentified. V was pared by 4 bases and J by 2 bases, with 9 bases of the junction left unmatched. The CDR3 has 16 amino acids. Germline V gene sequence: CDR1 MGHDK, CDR2 SYGVNS. This entry belongs to a study of T cell repertoires in cytomegalovirus infection. The overall study: A matching HLA type, together with CMV infection, was signaled by public TCR beta signatures. Study-level points and caveats: Identification of carriers of CMV plus the relevant HLA was achieved through cumulative public TCR beta family frequency. Ex vivo responses were dominated by HLA-C-restricted CMV-specific TCR beta clonotypes.

Using its own MiXCR run on the reads, TCRdb lists one record per CDR3 protein. This sample has around 740,000 distinct CDR3 sequences, with 35% found just once. This receptor was taken from a human donor in good health (CMV status not recorded). Some clones in this sample may be carry-over from other donors' samples. The chain joins TRBV25-1 to TRBJ1-1, with 8 bases fitting TRBD1. Sequencing was performed on PBMCs. CDR3: CASSADTGQANTEAFF. The CDR3 region has the DNA TGTGCCAGCAGTGCAGATACGGGACAGGCAAACACTGAAGCTTTCTTT.